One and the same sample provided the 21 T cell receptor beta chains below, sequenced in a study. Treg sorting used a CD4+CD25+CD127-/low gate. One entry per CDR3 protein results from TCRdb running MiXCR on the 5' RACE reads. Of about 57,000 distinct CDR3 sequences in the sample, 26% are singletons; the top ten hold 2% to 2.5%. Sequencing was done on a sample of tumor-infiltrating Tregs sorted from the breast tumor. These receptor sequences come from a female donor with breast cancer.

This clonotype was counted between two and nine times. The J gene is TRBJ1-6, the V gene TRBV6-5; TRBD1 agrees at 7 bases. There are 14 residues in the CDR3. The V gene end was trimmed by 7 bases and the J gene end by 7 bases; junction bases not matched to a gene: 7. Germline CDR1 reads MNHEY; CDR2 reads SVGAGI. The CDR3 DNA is TGTGCCAGCACCGAACAGGGGAAGAATTCACCCCTCCACTTT. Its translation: CASTEQGKNSPLHF.

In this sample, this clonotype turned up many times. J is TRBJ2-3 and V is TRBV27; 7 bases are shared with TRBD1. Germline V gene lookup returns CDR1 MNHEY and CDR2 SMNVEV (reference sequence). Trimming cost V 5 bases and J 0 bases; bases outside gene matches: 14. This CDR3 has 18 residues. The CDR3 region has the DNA TGTGCCAGCAGTCAAGGGGCCGACAGGGCAACTAGCACAGATACGCAGTATTTT. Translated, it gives CASSQGADRATSTDTQYF.

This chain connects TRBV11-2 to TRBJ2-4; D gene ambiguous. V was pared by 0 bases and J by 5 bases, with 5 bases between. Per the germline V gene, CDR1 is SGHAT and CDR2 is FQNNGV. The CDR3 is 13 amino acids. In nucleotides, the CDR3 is TGTGCCAGCAGCTTAGATCTCCAAAACATTCAGTACTTC. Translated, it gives CASSLDLQNIQYF.

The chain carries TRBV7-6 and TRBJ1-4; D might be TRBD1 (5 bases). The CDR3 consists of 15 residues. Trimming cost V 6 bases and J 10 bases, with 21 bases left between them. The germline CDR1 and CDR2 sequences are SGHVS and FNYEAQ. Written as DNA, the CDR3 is TGTGCCAGCAGACAGGCCGGGGACGTAGTCGGAAAACTGTTTTTT. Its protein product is CASRQAGDVVGKLFF.

In DNA, the CDR3 is TGTGCCAGCAGTGACGGACAGGGGGCATGGGAAAAACTGTTTTTT. It encodes CASSDGQGAWEKLFF. The chain is built from TRBV6-1 and TRBJ1-4; 11 positions agree with TRBD1. Germline V CDR1 and CDR2: MNHNS, SASEGT. The CDR3 consists of 15 residues. V trimming: 3 bases; J trimming: 8 bases; junction bases outside the gene matches: 5.

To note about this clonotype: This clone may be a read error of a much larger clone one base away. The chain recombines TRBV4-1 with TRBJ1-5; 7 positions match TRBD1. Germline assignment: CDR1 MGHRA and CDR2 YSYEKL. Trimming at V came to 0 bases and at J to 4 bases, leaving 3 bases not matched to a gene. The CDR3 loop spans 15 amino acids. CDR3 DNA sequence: TGCGCCAGCAGCCAAGATAACAGGGGTAATCAGCCCCAGCATTTT. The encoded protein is CASSQDNRGNQPQHF.

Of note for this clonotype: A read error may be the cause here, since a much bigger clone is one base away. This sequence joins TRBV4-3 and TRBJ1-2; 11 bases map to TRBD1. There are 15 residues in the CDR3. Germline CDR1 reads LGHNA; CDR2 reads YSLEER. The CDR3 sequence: CAGSQDHGTGGGYTF. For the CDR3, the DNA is TGCGCCGGCAGCCAAGATCACGGGACAGGGGGTGGCTACACCTTC.

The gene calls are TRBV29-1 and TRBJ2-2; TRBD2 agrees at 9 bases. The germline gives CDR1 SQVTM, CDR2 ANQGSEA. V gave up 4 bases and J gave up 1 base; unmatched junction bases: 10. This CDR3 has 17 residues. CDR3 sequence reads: CSVVLPSTSGNTGELFF. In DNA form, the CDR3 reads TGCAGCGTTGTCCTTCCCTCGACTAGCGGGAACACCGGGGAGCTGTTTTTT.

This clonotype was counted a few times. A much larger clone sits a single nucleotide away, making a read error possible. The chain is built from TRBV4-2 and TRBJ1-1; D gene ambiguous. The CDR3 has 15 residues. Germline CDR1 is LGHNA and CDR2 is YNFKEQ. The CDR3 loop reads CASGQDLGGPGGAFF. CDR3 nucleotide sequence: TGTGCCAGCGGCCAAGATCTTGGAGGGCCGGGAGGAGCTTTCTTT.

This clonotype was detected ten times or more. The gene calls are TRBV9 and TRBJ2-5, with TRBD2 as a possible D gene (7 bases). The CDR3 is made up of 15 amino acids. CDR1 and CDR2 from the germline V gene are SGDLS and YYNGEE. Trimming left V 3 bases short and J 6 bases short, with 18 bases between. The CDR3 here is CASSEGGAILKTQYF. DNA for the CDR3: TGTGCCAGCAGCGAGGGGGGGGCAATCTTAAAGACCCAGTACTTC.

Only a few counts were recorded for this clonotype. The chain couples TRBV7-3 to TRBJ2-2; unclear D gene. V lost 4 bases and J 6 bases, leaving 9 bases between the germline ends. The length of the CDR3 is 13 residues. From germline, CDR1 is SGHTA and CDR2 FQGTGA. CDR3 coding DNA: TGTGCCAGCAGCTCAAGTAGAGCCGGGGAGCTGTTTTTT. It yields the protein CASSSSRAGELFF.

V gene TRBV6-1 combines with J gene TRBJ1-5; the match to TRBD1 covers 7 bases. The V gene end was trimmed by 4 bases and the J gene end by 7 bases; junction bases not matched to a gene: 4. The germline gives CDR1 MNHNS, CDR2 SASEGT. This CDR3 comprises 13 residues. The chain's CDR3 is CASSGDRVQPQHF. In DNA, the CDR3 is TGTGCCAGCAGTGGTGACAGGGTGCAGCCCCAGCATTTT.

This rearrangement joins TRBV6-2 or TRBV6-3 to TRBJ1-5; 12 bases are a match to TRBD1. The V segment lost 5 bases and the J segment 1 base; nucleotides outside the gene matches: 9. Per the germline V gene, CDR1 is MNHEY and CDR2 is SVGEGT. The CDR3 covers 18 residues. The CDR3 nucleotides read TGTGCCAGCAGTATCGGGACAGGGGGCGGATTGAGCAATCAGCCCCAGCATTTT. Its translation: CASSIGTGGGLSNQPQHF.

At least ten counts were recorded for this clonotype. The CDR3 sequence is CSAREPRGYTF. The DNA of the CDR3 is TGCAGTGCTAGGGAGCCGCGAGGCTACACCTTC. V usage is TRBV20-1 and J usage is TRBJ1-2; D remains unclear. The CDR3 length is 11 residues. V was cut by 3 bases and J by 8 bases, with 10 bases left in between. Germline V lookup: CDR1 DFQATT, CDR2 SNEGSKA (reference sequence).

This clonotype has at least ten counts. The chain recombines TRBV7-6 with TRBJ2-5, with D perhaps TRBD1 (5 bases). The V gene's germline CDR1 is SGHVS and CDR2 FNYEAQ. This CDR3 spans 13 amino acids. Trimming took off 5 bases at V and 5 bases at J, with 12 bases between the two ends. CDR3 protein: CASSLTGVETQYF. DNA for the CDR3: TGTGCCAGCAGCCTCACAGGTGTGGAGACCCAGTACTTC.

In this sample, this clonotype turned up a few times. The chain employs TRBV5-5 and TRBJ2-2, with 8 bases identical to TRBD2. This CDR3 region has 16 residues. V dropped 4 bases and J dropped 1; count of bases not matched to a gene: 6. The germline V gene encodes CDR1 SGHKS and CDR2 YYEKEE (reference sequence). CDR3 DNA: TGTGCCAGCAGCCCTCTCAGCGGGGGGAACACCGGGGAGCTGTTTTTT. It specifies CASSPLSGGNTGELFF.

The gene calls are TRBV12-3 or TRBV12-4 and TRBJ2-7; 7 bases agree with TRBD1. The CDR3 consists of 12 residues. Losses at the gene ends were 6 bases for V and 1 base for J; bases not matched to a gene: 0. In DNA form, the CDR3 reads TGTGCCAGCAGCAGGGGGTCCTACGAGCAGTACTTC. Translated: CASSRGSYEQYF.

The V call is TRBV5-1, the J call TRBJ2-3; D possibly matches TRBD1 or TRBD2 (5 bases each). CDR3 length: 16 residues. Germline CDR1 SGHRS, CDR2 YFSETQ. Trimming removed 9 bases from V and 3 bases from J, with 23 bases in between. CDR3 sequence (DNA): TGCGCCAACACCCACCAAAAATCCTGGGGGACAGATACGCAGTATTTT. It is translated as CANTHQKSWGTDTQYF.

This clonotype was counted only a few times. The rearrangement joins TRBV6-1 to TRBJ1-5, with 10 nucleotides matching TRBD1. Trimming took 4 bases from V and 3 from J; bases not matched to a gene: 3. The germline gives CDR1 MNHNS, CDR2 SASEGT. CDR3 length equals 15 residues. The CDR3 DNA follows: TGTGCCAGCAGTGTGGGACAGGGGCTCAATCAGCCCCAGCATTTT. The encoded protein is CASSVGQGLNQPQHF.

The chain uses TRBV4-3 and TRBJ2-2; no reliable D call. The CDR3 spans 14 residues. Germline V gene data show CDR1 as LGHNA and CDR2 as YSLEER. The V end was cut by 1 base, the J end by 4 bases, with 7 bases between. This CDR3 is CASSQGRATGELFF. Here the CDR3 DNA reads TGCGCCAGCAGCCAAGGCCGGGCCACCGGGGAGCTGTTTTTT.

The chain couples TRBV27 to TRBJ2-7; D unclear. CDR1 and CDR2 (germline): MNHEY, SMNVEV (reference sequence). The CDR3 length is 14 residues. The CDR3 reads CTTAVRMSSYEQYF. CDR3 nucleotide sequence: TGTACCACCGCCGTGCGGATGAGCTCCTACGAGCAGTACTTC.